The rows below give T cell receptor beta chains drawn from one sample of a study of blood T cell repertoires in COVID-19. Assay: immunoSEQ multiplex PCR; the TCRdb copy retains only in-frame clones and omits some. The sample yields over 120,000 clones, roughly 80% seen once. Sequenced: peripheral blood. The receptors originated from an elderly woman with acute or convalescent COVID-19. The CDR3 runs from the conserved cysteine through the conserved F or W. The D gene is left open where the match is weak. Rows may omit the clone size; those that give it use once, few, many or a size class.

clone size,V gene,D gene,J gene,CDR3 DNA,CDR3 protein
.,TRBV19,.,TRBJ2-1,TGTGCCAGTAGTATATTCGGGTTTCCGAGCTCCTACAATGAGCAGTTCTTC,CASSIFGFPSSYNEQFF
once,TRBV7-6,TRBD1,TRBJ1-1,TGTGCCAGCAGCTTAGTTTTGACAGGGCTTAGAGACACTGAAGCTTTCTTT,CASSLVLTGLRDTEAFF
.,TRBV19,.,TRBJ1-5,TGTGCCAGTAGTAGGTCCAGGCAACCCAATAGCAATCAGCCCCAGCATTTT,CASSRSRQPNSNQPQHF
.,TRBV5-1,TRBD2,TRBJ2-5,TGCGCCAGCAGCTTCCGCGGGGGGTTATACCAAGAGACCCAGTACTTC,CASSFRGGLYQETQYF
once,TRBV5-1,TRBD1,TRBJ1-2,TGCGCCAGCACCACTGGCGGGACAGGGGTTGGCTACACCTTC,CASTTGGTGVGYTF
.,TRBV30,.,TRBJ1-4,TGTGCCTGGAGTGTCGAGGCAGGGACTAATGAAAAACTGTTTTTT,CAWSVEAGTNEKLFF
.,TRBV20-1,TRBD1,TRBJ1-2,TGCAGTGCTAGTCAAAAGGACAGGGAGTGGAGCTATGGCTACACCTTC,CSASQKDREWSYGYTF
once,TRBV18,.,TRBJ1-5,TGTGCCAGCTCACCAAATTTGGCGGAGCCCCAGCATTTT,CASSPNLAEPQHF
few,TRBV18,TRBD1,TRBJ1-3,TGTGCCAGCTCACCAATGGGACAGTCCAACTCTGGAAACACCATATATTTT,CASSPMGQSNSGNTIYF
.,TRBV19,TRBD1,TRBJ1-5,TGTGCCAGTAGTCCCCCGACAGGGGGAAATCAGCCCCAGCATTTT,CASSPPTGGNQPQHF
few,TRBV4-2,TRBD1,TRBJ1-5,TGTGCCAGCAGCCTACAAATTGCCGGGACAGGCAGTAGCAATCAGCCCCAGCATTTT,CASSLQIAGTGSSNQPQHF
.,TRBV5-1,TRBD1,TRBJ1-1,TGCGCCAGCAGCTTGGGGACAGGGGACACTGAAGCTTTCTTT,CASSLGTGDTEAFF
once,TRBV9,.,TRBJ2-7,TGTGCCAGCAGCGTACAAGCAGGGGGGAACTACGAGCAGTACTTC,CASSVQAGGNYEQYF
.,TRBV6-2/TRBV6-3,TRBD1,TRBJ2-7,TGTGCCAGCAGTTCCGGGACAGGGTTCCGCGAGCAGTACTTC,CASSSGTGFREQYF
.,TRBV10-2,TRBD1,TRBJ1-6,TGCGCCAGCAGGCCCGGACAGGGAGTCGGACGAGATTCACCCCTCCACTTT,CASRPGQGVGRDSPLHF
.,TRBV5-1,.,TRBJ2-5,TGCGCCAGCAGCTGGATGACTAGGGGCGGGGGCCTCCAAGAGACCCAGTACTTC,CASSWMTRGGGLQETQYF
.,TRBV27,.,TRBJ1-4,TGTGCCAGCAGTTTCCGACGAACAGGGTTGTCGGATGAAAAACTGTTTTTT,CASSFRRTGLSDEKLFF
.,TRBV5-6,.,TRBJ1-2,TGTGCCAGCAGCTTAGGGGAAATGCGAAGGGGACTTAACTATGGCTACACCTTC,CASSLGEMRRGLNYGYTF